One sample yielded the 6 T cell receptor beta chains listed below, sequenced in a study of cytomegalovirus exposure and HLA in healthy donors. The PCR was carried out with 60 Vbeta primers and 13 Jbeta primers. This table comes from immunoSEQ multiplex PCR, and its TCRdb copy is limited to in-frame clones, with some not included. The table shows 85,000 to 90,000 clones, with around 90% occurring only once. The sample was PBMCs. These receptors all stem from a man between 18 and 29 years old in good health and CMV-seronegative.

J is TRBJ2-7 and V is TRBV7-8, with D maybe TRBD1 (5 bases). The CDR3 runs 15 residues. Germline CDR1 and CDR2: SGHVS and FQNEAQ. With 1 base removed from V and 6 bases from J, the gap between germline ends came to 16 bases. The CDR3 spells CASSLEGAFHGEQYF. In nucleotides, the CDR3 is TGTGCCAGCAGCTTAGAAGGGGCCTTCCACGGCGAGCAGTACTTC.

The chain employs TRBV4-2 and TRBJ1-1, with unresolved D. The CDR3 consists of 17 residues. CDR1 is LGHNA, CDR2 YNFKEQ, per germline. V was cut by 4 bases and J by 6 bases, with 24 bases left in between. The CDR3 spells CASSRTFGVRVPPEAFF. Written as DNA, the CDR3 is TGTGCCAGCAGCCGGACCTTTGGGGTGAGGGTTCCCCCTGAAGCTTTCTTT.

This chain's CDR3 is CASDRAEGTEAFF. CDR3 nucleotide sequence: TGTGCCAGCGACAGGGCAGAAGGGACTGAAGCTTTCTTT. This chain joins TRBV28 and TRBJ1-1, with 7 bases aligning to TRBD1. The V segment lost 8 bases and the J segment 5 bases; nucleotides outside the gene matches: 8. This CDR3 contains 13 residues. From germline, CDR1 is MDHEN and CDR2 SYDVKM.

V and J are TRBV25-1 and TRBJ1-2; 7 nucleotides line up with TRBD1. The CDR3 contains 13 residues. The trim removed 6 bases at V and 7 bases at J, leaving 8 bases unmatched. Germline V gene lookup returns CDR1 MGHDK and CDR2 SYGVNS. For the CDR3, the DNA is TGTGCCAGCAGCCATCAGACAGGGTTTGGCTACACCTTC. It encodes CASSHQTGFGYTF.

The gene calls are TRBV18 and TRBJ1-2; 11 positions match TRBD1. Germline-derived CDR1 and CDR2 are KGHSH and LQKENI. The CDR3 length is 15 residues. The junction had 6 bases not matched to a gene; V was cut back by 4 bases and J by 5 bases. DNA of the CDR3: TGTGCCAGCTCACGGGACAGGGGGGATACTTATGGCTACACCTTC. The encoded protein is CASSRDRGDTYGYTF.

Here the CDR3 DNA reads TGCGCCAGCAGCTCGGGACTAGCGGTGCAAGAGACCCAGTACTTC. Protein sequence: CASSSGLAVQETQYF. This chain connects TRBV5-1 to TRBJ2-5; 11 bases match TRBD2. V gave up 3 bases and J gave up 2 bases; unmatched junction bases: 3. CDR1 SGHRS and CDR2 YFSETQ come from the germline V gene. The CDR3 has 15 amino acids.